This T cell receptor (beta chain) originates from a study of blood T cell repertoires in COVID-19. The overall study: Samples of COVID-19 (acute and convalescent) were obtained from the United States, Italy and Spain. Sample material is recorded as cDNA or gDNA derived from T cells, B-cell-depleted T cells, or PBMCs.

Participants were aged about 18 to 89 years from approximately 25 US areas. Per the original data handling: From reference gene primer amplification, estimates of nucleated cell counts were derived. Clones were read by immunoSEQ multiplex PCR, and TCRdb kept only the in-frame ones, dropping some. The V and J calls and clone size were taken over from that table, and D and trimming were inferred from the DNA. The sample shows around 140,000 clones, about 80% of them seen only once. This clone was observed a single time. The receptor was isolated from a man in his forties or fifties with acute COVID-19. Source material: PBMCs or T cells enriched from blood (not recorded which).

CDR3 bases: TGTGCCAGCAGCCAAGTTCAGGGACAGGGGTACGAAAAACTGTTTTTT. Translated, it gives CASSQVQGQGYEKLFF. The chain has TRBV3-1 (or the pseudogene TRBV3-2) and TRBJ1-4; TRBD1 matches 10 bases. V shed 1 base and J 8 bases; nucleotides not matched to a gene: 7. This CDR3 has 16 amino acids. Germline CDR1 reads LGHDT; CDR2 reads YNNKEL (reference sequence).